The text below deals with one T cell receptor beta chain. It lacks a known antigen. No base quality values were provided; no much bigger clone lies one nucleotide off. The cohort comprised more than 550 healthy bone marrow donors. All cohort members were sampled while nominally healthy, although unrecorded immune exposures were likely present. The donor tested CMV seronegative and was one of the 352 seronegative cohort members. Each donor provided a peripheral blood sample, and peripheral blood mononuclear cells were used for TCR beta sequencing. The Qiagen DNeasy Blood Extraction Kit was used to extract genomic DNA from the blood cell samples. From the germline V gene, CDR1 is SQVTM and CDR2 is ANQGSEA. Inclusive of the bounding cysteine and phenylalanine, the CDR3 is 9 residues long. The only DNA kept is the CDR3, 27 bases in frame from the first base. Germline trimming amounts to 6 bases on V and 15 bases on J, with 4 as the count of junction bases outside the gene matches.

Library creation used the immunoSEQ multiplex PCR assay. For the multiplex PCR, a mixture combining 60 forward primers for TCR Vbeta segments and 13 reverse primers for TCR Jbeta segments was used. Amplification of the CDR3 region of rearranged TCR beta genes was performed with a multiplex PCR assay on genomic DNA. On the Illumina HiSeq System, the amplified TCR beta libraries were sequenced as 87-base-pair reads. The study's own analysis went as follows. A later analysis tallied 75 million to 95 million unique TCR beta chains across the 610 or so repertoires, and about 12 million of those chains were shared by two or more donors. A nearest-neighbor algorithm error-corrected the raw reads and collapsed the reads into unique sequences, merging closely related sequences to remove PCR and sequencing errors. Alignment of CDR3 sequences to IMGT reference sequences was used to assign V, D and J gene segments. For a sequence to be retained, a match of at least six nucleotides to both a V gene segment and a J gene segment was required. A rearrangement was called productive if the CDR3 had no stop codons and remained in frame with V and J, and every other rearrangement was called non-productive. Following IMGT convention, CDR3 was defined as the stretch from the second conserved V-encoded cysteine to the conserved J-encoded phenylalanine. The earlier analysis of about 610 of the donors excluded any sequence lacking an unambiguous match to a single V gene segment. In an earlier analysis of 587 of the donors, V segments were called functional above 56.7% productive rearrangements and were called segregating when the between-donor standard deviation exceeded 5%. A statistical classification framework was developed to diagnose cytomegalovirus status using the catalog of TCR beta chain sequences. In a later analysis, TCR nucleotide sequences were compared against IMGT/GENE-DB human TR gene sequences so that V and J genes could be assigned. In a later analysis, CDR3 sequences and most-parsimonious VDJ recombination scenarios were assigned using the TCRdist pipeline. In a later analysis, each TCR beta chain was defined by its CDR3 amino acid sequence together with its V-gene family, and reads lacking a unique V-gene family were excluded. To address suspected cross-contamination and a sequencing artifact, a later analysis removed some 620 highly shared, low-generation-probability nucleotide sequences. In a later analysis, a clonal expansion index was calculated for each public chain from normalized within-repertoire ranks of inferred template counts. In a later analysis, generation probabilities were computed using a VDJ recombination model fitted to out-of-frame rearrangements, and the results were checked against IGoR. In a later analysis, hypergeometric tests were used to score TCR-TCR, TCR-HLA and TCR-CMV co-occurrence, with a repertoire-size bias correction applied to TCR pairs. To estimate false discovery rates, a later analysis permuted the HLA or CMV assignments 20 times. In a later analysis, co-occurring TCRs were grouped using DBSCAN, and TCRdist sequence similarity was added for clustering within HLA-allele-positive subsets. Repertoires with fewer than 30,000 or more than 120,000 public chains, plus five repertoires with anomalous nucleotide sharing, were excluded from co-occurrence clustering. The immuneACCESS repertoire file appears here via TCRdb, limited to in-frame rearrangements. These files lack a portion of the clones; in checked studies, under half of the deficit traces to unresolved V genes, and the cause of the others is not known. That table furnishes V, J and clone size, whereas the DNA furnished D and trimming. A total of about 120,000 clones appear in this sample, more than 70% of them only once. Under 5% of the sample rests with the top ten.

The data were obtained in a study of cytomegalovirus exposure and HLA in healthy donors (dated by TCRdb to the late 2010s). A note on the overall study: In an earlier analysis of about 560 of the donors, around 300 Gb of sequence data and 100 million or so unique TCR beta sequences from approximately 180 million T cells were reported. High-throughput TCR immunosequencing, statistical association of individual TCRs with disease status, and machine learning were combined to predict cytomegalovirus infection status. The study was designed to test whether signatures of past pathogen exposure could be identified by cataloging public T cell receptors. HLA typing included class I and class II loci at four-digit resolution. Rather than drawing on any new phenotypic data, the later analysis identified candidate immune exposures from TCR beta sequences and the way those sequences occurred across donors. About five DR-DQ haplotypes were treated as single units for association and clustering because of strong linkage in the cohort. A later analysis re-examined previously published TCR beta repertoires from just over 650 donors and added high-resolution HLA genotyping to investigate patterns of TCR occurrence. The study profiled the T cell repertoires of 666 subjects by immunosequencing and related them to cytomegalovirus serostatus. All discovery cohort repertoires had been generated on a single sequencing platform. On average, around 230,000 unique TCR beta nucleotide sequences were sequenced per donor among roughly 430 genotyped donors of the cohort, with roughly 20% of those sequences being non-productive. An early release that covered 640 HLA-typed donors contained around 300 gigabases of sequencing data and tens of millions of unique TCR sequences. The genetic ancestry cluster associated with self-reported Caucasian donors included 70% to 85% of the roughly 400 genotyped donors. Typing coverage differed by locus: A, B, C, DRB1 and DQB1 were typed in about 629-640 donors, DQA1 in roughly 500, DPA1 in 600 to 610, and DPB1 in roughly 470. A later genetic analysis used genome-wide SNP genotypes for about 65% of the 666 donors, treating that subset as a discovery cohort. A separate validation cohort of 100 to 150 different subjects was used in addition to the approximately 700-subject first cohort. Alongside the repertoire data, information on donor age, sex, ethnicity and CMV serostatus was compiled. An earlier analysis of around 640 of the donors used high-throughput TCR beta sequencing to judge whether each TCR beta V gene segment behaved as functional or pseudogenic.

What the research found in general, with its limitations: In a later analysis, several top co-occurrence clusters were reported to appear linked to parvovirus B19, influenza, CMV and Epstein-Barr virus. Seventeen rarely observed V segments, including chromosome 9 orphons, were excluded from the earlier analysis of approximately 600 of the donors because counts were too low. Strong co-occurrence of HLA alleles, especially DR and DQ, made assigning TCR associations to individual alleles difficult. A cluster of highly shared sequence variants was judged likely to be a technical artifact of the sequencing pipeline. The presence/absence analyses assumed that sequencing depth was roughly uniform across donors, and that assumption may not be true. In this cohort, only TCR beta chains were sequenced, and detectable features were limited by the absence of alpha or paired-chain data. In vitro tests confirmed that three of the cytomegalovirus-associated TCR beta chains recognize cytomegalovirus antigens. According to the authors, the approach could potentially be generalized to other disease states and immunological phenotypes. V-gene and J-gene trimming of TCR beta chains was associated with a missense DCLRE1C variant in a later genetic analysis, and the association was replicated in an independent cohort. Because HLA typing was missing for some donors at each locus, association tests included only the typed subset. In a later analysis, HLA-associated TCR beta chains were found to be more clonally expanded and to have lower generation probabilities than equally common non-associated chains. A further reported finding was that TCR beta sequences accurately predicted the HLA-A and HLA-B alleles for most subjects in the first cohort. A later genetic analysis reported fewer N-insertions in productive TCRs among donors in an Asian-associated ancestry cluster than the roughly 640-donor mean. Specific HLA alleles were associated with roughly 16,000 TCR beta sequences at a false discovery rate of 0.05 in a later analysis. A later analysis found that TCR association rates varied across HLA loci, with DRB1 alleles showing the most associated TCRs and HLA-C alleles the fewest. Because the 87-base-pair reads could not distinguish some IMGT-functional V segments, including TRBV6-2 and TRBV6-3, those segments were excluded. Correlated functional status among segregating V segments might be attributable to linkage disequilibrium, but an unknown experimental factor could not be ruled out. Most TCR sequences were observed very rarely across donors, whereas some public TCRs were present in many individuals. A later analysis found that most CMV-associated TCR beta chains appeared HLA-restricted, with HLA associations seemingly driven largely by CMV exposure. Immune exposure information for the cohort was limited to CMV serostatus. The study gave a list of around 170 TCR beta chains associated with cytomegalovirus. The classifier was reported to diagnose cytomegalovirus status with high specificity and sensitivity in both the original cohort and the validation cohort. In an earlier analysis of 587 of the donors, most TCR beta V segments appeared in productive rearrangements about 90% or about 30% of the time, broadly matching IMGT annotations.

This chain joins TRBV29-1 to TRBJ2-4, with 8 bases in between that match TRBD1. The receptor's source is a man aged 25-45 years in good health and CMV-seronegative. The specimen sequenced was PBMCs. The DNA is TGCAGCGTAGGGACAGGCCGGTACTTC. This is translated as CSVGTGRYF.